Listed below are T cell receptor beta chains from one sample, sequenced in a study of T cells in Graves' hyperthyroidism and ophthalmopathy. TCRdb redid the calling of the multiplex PCR reads with MiXCR, one entry per CDR3 protein. The table shows about 350,000 distinct CDR3 sequences, with 15% to 20% occurring only once. Sequencing used blood. Receptors originate from a woman aged 40 to 49 with Graves' ophthalmopathy. Both conserved end residues are part of each CDR3. Fields, in order: clone size, J gene, V gene, D gene, CDR3 DNA, CDR3 protein. The D gene is left open where the match is weak. Some rows have no size entry. The others give once, few or many, or a class for an expanded clone.

many TRBJ1-1 TRBV27 NA TGTGCCAGCAGTAGACGGACAGCCACTGAAGCTTTCTTT CASSRRTATEAFF
NA TRBJ1-4 TRBV19 NA TGTGCCAGTAGTGCCCTACCCTCAAGGGCCGTAGGGGAAAAAAAACTGTTTTTT CASSALPSRAVGEKKLFF
NA TRBJ1-2 TRBV12-3/TRBV12-4 NA TGTGCCAGCAGTTTTGACTCCGGCTACACCTTC CASSFDSGYTF
many TRBJ2-7 TRBV20-1 TRBD2 TGCAGTTTCCCCGGACTAGGGAACGAGCAGTACTTC CSFPGLGNEQYF
few TRBJ1-2 TRBV3-1 TRBD1 TGTGCCAGCAGCCATAGGCACTCGGGACAGTCTAACTATGGCTACACCTTC CASSHRHSGQSNYGYTF
many TRBJ2-7 TRBV7-6 NA TGTGCCAGCAGCCCCGGGACTGGCTACGAGCAGCACTTC CASSPGTGYEQHF
many TRBJ1-5 TRBV6-2/TRBV6-3 TRBD1 TGTGCCAGCAGTTACTTTGCCCGGGACAGGGGACTGGTTAGCAATCAGCCCCAGCATTTT CASSYFARDRGLVSNQPQHF
many TRBJ2-5 TRBV3-1 NA TGTGCCAGCAGCCAAGATATCGCCGGGAAGACCCAGTACTTC CASSQDIAGKTQYF
many TRBJ1-3 TRBV28 NA TGTGCCAGCAGTCTCTCTTCAGAGCTCTCTGGAGACACCATATATTTT CASSLSSELSGDTIYF
many TRBJ2-7 TRBV11-2 NA TGTGCCAGCAGCTTAGATAGCCGTCAGAATGGGGGCTACGAGCAGTACTTC CASSLDSRQNGGYEQYF
many TRBJ1-1 TRBV30 NA TGTGCCTGGAGTAGGGCCGTGAACACTGAAGCTTTCTTT CAWSRAVNTEAFF
many TRBJ1-5 TRBV12-3/TRBV12-4 NA TGTGCCAGCACCGCGGCCCCATGGAATCAGCCCCAGCATTTT CASTAAPWNQPQHF
many TRBJ1-5 TRBV28 NA TGTGCCAGCAGTTTCTCAGTCAATCAGCCCCAGCATTTT CASSFSVNQPQHF
many TRBJ2-5 TRBV15 TRBD2 TGTGCCACCAGCAGAGACCCCTTGCGGGAGGCCGCAGAGACCCAGTACTTC CATSRDPLREAAETQYF
many TRBJ1-2 TRBV9 NA TGTGCCAGCAGCGTCGGCTATGGCTACACCTTC CASSVGYGYTF
many TRBJ2-7 TRBV11-2 TRBD2 TGTGCCAGCAGCTCGGGGGGCGGGAGGGCCCTCTACGAGCAGTACTTC CASSSGGGRALYEQYF
NA TRBJ2-7 TRBV29-1 TRBD2 TGCAACCACGAGGGGACTAGCGGGAGTTGGGACGAGCAGTACTTT CNHEGTSGSWDEQYF
many TRBJ1-2 TRBV29-1 NA TGCAGCTCACGGGGCGATGATAACTATGGCTACACCTTC CSSRGDDNYGYTF
many TRBJ2-7 TRBV7-2 NA TGTGCCAGCAGTCAAGGGCTAGCTTTAACCTACGAGCAGTACTTC CASSQGLALTYEQYF
few TRBJ2-7 TRBV28 NA TGTGCCAGCAGTTTCCCCAATCCAGCCTACGAGCAGTACTTC CASSFPNPAYEQYF
NA TRBJ1-2 TRBV7-8 NA TGTGCCAGCAGCTCAAAACAGGCCGGCTATGGCTACACCTTC CASSSKQAGYGYTF
many TRBJ2-7 TRBV7-2 NA TGTGCCAGCAGCTTTGAGCGAGACTACGAGCAGTACTTC CASSFERDYEQYF
many TRBJ1-1 TRBV11-2 NA TGTGCCAGCAGCTCAGGACAGTTCGTGAACACTGAAGCTTTCTTT CASSSGQFVNTEAFF
NA TRBJ2-7 TRBV12-3/TRBV12-4 TRBD2 TGTGCCAGCAGTCCGGATAGCGGGAGCTACGAGCAGTACTTC CASSPDSGSYEQYF
few TRBJ2-7 TRBV13 NA TGTGCCAGCAGCGGCGGGACAACCTACGAGCAGTCCTTC CASSGGTTYEQSF
many TRBJ1-2 TRBV12-3/TRBV12-4 NA TGTGCCAGCAGTTCTGACAGGAGCTATGGCTACACCTTC CASSSDRSYGYTF